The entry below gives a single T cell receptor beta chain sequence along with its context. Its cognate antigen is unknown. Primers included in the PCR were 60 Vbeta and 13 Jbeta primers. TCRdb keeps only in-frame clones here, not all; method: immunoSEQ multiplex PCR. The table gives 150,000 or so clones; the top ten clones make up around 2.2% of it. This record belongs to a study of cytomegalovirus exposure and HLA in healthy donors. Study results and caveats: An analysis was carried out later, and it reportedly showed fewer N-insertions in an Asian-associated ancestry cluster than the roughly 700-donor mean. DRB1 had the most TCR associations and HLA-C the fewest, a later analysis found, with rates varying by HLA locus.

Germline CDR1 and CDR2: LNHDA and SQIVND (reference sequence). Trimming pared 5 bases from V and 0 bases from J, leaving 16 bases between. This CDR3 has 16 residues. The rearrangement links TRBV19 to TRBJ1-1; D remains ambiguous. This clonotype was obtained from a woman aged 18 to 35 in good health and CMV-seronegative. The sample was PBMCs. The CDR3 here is CASSVVGFRMNTEAFF. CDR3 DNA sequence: TGTGCCAGTAGTGTGGTCGGGTTTCGAATGAACACTGAAGCTTTCTTT.